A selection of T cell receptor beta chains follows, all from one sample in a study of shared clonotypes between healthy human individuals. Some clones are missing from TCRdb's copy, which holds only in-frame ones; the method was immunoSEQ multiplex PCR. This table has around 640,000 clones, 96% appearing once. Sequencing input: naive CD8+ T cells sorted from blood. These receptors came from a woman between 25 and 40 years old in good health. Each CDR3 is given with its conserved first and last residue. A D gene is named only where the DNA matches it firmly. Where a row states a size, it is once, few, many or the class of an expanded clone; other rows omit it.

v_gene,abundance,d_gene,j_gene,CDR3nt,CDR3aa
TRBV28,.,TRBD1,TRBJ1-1,TGTGCCAGCACCTCCTCGGGACAGATTGAAGCTTTCTTT,CASTSSGQIEAFF
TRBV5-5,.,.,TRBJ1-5,TGTGCCAGCAGCGGTGGCCCAGGGAGTTCGAATCAGCCCCAGCATTTT,CASSGGPGSSNQPQHF
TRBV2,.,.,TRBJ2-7,TGTGCCAGCAGTTTGGTCTCGCAGTACTTC,CASSLVSQYF
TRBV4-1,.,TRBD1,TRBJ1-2,TGCGCCAGCAGCCAAGATCCGGAGACAGGGGTAAACTATGGCTACACCTTC,CASSQDPETGVNYGYTF
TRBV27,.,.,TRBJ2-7,TGTGCCAGCAGTTTTAGGGGGGCTACCTACGAGCAGTACTTC,CASSFRGATYEQYF
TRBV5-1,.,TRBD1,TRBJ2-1,TGCGCCAGCAGCGCGACAGGGGCCAGTGAGCAGTTCTTC,CASSATGASEQFF
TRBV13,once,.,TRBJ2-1,TGTGCCAGCAGCCACCCAGGGTTTAGTAAGTTCTTC,CASSHPGFSKFF
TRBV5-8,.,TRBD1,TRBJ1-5,TGTGCCAGCAGCTACCTGGACAGGGGCCACCAGCCCCAGCATTTT,CASSYLDRGHQPQHF
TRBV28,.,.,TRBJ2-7,TGTGCCAGCAGTTTTGAGACCCCCCCGTACGAGCAGTACTTC,CASSFETPPYEQYF
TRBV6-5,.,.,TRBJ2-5,TGTGCCAGCAGTTTAAGGGAGACCCAGTACTTC,CASSLRETQYF
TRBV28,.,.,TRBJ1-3,TGTGCCAGCAGTTCAAGGGCCACACTGGACACCATATATTTT,CASSSRATLDTIYF
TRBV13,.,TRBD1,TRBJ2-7,TGTGCCAGCCAGGCAGGAGGACAGGGCCTGTACGAGCAGTACTTC,CASQAGGQGLYEQYF
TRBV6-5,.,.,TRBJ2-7,TGTGCCAGCAGTTACGCGGAAGGCTACGAGCAGTACTTC,CASSYAEGYEQYF
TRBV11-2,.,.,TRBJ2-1,TGTGCCAGCAGCTTAGGAATGGGAGGTGAGCAGTTCTTC,CASSLGMGGEQFF
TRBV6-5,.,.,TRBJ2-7,TGTGCCAGCAGTTACGCACTAGATTACGAGCAGTACTTC,CASSYALDYEQYF
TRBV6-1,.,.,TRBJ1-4,TGTGCCAGCAAGCTGGAGAGCCGAAGGGGTGAAAAACTGTTTTTT,CASKLESRRGEKLFF
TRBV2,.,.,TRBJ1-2,TGTGCCAGCAGTCCCCCCGAGGGTACCTATGGCTACACCTTC,CASSPPEGTYGYTF
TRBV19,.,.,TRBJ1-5,TGTGCCAGTAGTAAGGCCCTCCAGGGGTTGAATCAGCCCCAGCATTTT,CASSKALQGLNQPQHF
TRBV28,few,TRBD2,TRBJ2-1,TGTGCCAGCAGTTTAAAGGGACTAGCGGGATTAAATGAGCAGTTCTTC,CASSLKGLAGLNEQFF
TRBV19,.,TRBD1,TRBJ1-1,TGTGCCAGTAGTATAGAATATAGGTGGAGACAGGGGGACACTGAAGCTTTCTTT,CASSIEYRWRQGDTEAFF
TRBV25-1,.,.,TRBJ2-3,TGTGCCAGCAGTGAATCTGACGGACCGGTGGGGCAGTATTTT,CASSESDGPVGQYF
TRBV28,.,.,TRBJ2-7,TGTGCCAGCAGTCTCCAGGGAATGGGCTCCTACGAGCAGTACTTC,CASSLQGMGSYEQYF
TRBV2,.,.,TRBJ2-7,TGTGCCAGCAGTGATTACGGGCATGGAGTCTCCTACGAGCAGTACTTC,CASSDYGHGVSYEQYF
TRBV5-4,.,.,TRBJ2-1,TGTGCCAGCAGCCCTCAAGCCATTTCCGGTTCCTACAATGAGCAGTTCTTC,CASSPQAISGSYNEQFF
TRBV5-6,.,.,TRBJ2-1,TGTGCCAGCAGCTTGGTTTACAATGAGCAGTTCTTC,CASSLVYNEQFF
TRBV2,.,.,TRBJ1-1,TGTGCCAGCAGTGAGTCACTTATGAACACTGAAGCTTTCTTT,CASSESLMNTEAFF
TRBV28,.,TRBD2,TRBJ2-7,TGTGCCAGCAGCGGGGGACTAGCGGGAGTTGCCTACGAGCAGTACTTC,CASSGGLAGVAYEQYF
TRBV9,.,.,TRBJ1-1,TGTGCCAGCAGCGAACTGACTGGGACTGAAGCTTTCTTT,CASSELTGTEAFF
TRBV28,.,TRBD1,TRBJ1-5,TGTGCCAGTGGCGGACAGGGCAATCAGCCCCAGCATTTT,CASGGQGNQPQHF
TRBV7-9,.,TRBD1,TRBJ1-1,TGTGCCAGCAGCGGACAGGGGTCGACTGAAGCTTTCTTT,CASSGQGSTEAFF
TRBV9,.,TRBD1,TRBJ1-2,TGTGCCAGCAGCGGGTGGAGGGACAGAGCCTATGGCTACACCTTC,CASSGWRDRAYGYTF
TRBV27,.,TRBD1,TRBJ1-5,TGTGCCAGCAGTTTGGGGACAGGGTGGGACCAGCCCCAGCATTTT,CASSLGTGWDQPQHF
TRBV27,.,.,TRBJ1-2,TGTGCCAGCAGTTATAGGGTAGACTATGGCTACACCTTC,CASSYRVDYGYTF
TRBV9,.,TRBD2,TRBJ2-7,TGTGCCAGCAGCCCCGGACTAGCGGGAATTTACGAGCAGTACTTC,CASSPGLAGIYEQYF
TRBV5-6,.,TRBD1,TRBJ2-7,TGTGCCAGCAGCTTGGATGTGACAGGGGGCGAAGGAGACGAGCAGTACTTC,CASSLDVTGGEGDEQYF
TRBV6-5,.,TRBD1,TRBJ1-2,TGTGCCAGCAGCTCCACGGGACAGGATGGCTACACCTTC,CASSSTGQDGYTF
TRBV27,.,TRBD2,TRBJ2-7,TGTGCCAGCAGTTTCGGACTAGCGGGCTCCTCCTACGAGCAGTACTTC,CASSFGLAGSSYEQYF
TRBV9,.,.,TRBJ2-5,TGTGCCAGCGCCACGGGGACGGGGGAGACCCAGTACTTC,CASATGTGETQYF
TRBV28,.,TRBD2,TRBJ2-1,TGTGCCAGCAGTTTGCTAGCGGGGTCCTACAATGAGCAGTTCTTC,CASSLLAGSYNEQFF
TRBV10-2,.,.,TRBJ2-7,TGCGCCAGCAGTGAATCCGACGAGCAGTACTTC,CASSESDEQYF
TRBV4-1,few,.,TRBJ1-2,TGCGCCAGCAGCCAAGCCGGAACCAACTATGGCTACACCTTC,CASSQAGTNYGYTF
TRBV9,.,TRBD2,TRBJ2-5,TGTGCCAGCAGCGCTAGCGGGAGTATGGGGACCCAGTACTTC,CASSASGSMGTQYF
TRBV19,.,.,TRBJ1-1,TGTGCCAGTAGTATAGCGCATATGCTTGACACTGAAGCTTTCTTT,CASSIAHMLDTEAFF
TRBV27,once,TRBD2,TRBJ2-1,TGTGCCAGCAGTTTAGGCGGGAGCTACAATGAGCAGTTCTTC,CASSLGGSYNEQFF
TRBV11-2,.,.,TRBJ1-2,TGTGCCAGCAGCTTAGATAGAGGATACTATGGCTACACCTTC,CASSLDRGYYGYTF
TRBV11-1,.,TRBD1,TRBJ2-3,TGTGCCAGCAGTTCCGGACAGGGTGAAGATACGCAGTATTTT,CASSSGQGEDTQYF
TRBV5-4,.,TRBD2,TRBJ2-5,TGTGCCACCTCGGTGGCGGCGGGAGTTGAGACCCAGTACTTC,CATSVAAGVETQYF
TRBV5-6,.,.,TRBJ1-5,TGTGCCAGCAGCTTGGGGAGGGGCAATCAGCCCCAGCATTTT,CASSLGRGNQPQHF
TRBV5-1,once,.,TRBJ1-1,TGCGCCAGCAGCCCGTCCGGACGGATGAACACTGAAGCTTTCTTT,CASSPSGRMNTEAFF
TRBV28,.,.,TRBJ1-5,TGTGCCAGCGAGGACATTAGCAATCAGCCCCAGCATTTT,CASEDISNQPQHF